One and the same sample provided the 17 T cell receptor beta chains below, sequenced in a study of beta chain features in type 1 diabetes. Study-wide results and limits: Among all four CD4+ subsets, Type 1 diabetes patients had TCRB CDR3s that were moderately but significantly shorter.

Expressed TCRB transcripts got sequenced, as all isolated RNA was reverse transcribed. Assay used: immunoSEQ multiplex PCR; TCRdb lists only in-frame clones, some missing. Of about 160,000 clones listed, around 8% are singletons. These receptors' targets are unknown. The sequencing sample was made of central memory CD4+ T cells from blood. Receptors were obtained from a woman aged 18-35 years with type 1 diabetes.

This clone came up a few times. CDR3 nucleotides: TGCGCCAGCAGCCAAGAAGTTGGGAGGGGGATGGGCTACACCTTC. Protein product: CASSQEVGRGMGYTF. The gene calls are TRBV4-3 and TRBJ1-2; tentatively, D is TRBD1 (6 bases). The CDR3 covers 15 residues. V gave up 0 bases and J gave up 8 bases, with 16 bases separating them. Per germline, CDR1 LGHNA and CDR2 YSLEER.

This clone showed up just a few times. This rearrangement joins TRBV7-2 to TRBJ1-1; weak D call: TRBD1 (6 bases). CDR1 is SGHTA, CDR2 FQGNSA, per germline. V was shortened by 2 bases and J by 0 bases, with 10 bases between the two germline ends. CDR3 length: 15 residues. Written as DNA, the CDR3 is TGTGCCAGCAGCTTAAGTCGGGACATGAACACTGAAGCTTTCTTT. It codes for CASSLSRDMNTEAFF.

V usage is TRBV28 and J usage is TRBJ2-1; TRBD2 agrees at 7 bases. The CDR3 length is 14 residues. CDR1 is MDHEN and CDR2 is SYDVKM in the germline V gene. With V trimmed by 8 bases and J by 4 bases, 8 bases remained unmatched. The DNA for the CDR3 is TGTGCCAGCGTCCCTAGCGGACCATACAATGAGCAGTTCTTC. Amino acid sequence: CASVPSGPYNEQFF.

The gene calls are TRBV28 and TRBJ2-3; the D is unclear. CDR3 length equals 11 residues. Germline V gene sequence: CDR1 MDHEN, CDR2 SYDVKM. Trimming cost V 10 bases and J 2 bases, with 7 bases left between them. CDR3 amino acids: CAIRLTDTQYF. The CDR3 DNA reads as TGTGCCATCCGACTCACAGATACGCAGTATTTT. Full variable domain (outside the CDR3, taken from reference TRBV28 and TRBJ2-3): DVKVTQSSRYLVKRTGEKVFLECVQDMDHENMFWYRQDPGLGLRLIYFSYDVKMKEKGDIPEGYSVSREKKERFSLILESASTNQTSMYLCAIRLTDTQYFGPGTRLTVL.

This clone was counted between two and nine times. The CDR3: CAISDGRGTGELFF. The CDR3 DNA sequence: TGTGCCATCAGTGACGGCAGGGGGACCGGGGAGCTGTTTTTT. The V gene is TRBV10-3, the J gene TRBJ2-2; 7 bases are shared with TRBD1. V lost 3 bases and J lost 5; bases outside the gene matches: 3. Germline CDR1 and CDR2: ENHRY and SYGVKD. The CDR3 spans 14 residues.

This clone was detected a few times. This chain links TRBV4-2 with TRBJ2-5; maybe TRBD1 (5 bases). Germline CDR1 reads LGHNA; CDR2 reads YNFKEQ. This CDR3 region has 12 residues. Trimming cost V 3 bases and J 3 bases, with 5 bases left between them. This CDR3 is CASSHREETQYF. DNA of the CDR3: TGTGCCAGCAGCCACAGGGAAGAGACCCAGTACTTC.

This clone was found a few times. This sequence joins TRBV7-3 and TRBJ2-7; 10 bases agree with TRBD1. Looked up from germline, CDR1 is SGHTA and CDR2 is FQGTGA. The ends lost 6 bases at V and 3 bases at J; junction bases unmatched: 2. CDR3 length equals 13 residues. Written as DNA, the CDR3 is TGTGCCAGCAGTCGGGACAGGGGCTACGAGCAGTACTTC. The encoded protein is CASSRDRGYEQYF.

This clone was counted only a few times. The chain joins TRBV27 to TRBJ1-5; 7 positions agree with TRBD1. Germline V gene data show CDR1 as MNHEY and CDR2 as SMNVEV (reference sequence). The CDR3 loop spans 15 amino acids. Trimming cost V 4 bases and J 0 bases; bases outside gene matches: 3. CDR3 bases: TGTGCCAGCAGTTGGGACAGTAATAGCAATCAGCCCCAGCATTTT. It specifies CASSWDSNSNQPQHF.

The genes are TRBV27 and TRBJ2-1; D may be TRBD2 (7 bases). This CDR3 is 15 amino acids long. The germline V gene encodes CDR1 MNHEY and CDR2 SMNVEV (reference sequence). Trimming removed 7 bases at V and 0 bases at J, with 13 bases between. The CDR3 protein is CASKGGGPSYNEQFF. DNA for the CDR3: TGTGCCAGCAAAGGGGGGGGGCCCTCCTACAATGAGCAGTTCTTC.

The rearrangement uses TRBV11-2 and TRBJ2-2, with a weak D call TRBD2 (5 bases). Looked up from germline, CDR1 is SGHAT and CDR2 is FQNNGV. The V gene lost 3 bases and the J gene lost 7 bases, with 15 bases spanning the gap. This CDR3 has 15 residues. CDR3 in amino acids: CASSFKAVLGGELFF. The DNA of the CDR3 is TGTGCCAGCAGCTTTAAAGCGGTGCTGGGCGGGGAGCTGTTTTTT.

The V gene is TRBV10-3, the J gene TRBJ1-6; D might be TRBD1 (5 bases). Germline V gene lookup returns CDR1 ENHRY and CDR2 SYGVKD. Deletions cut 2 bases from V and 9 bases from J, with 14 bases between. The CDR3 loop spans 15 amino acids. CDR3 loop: CAISEMTLGASPLHF. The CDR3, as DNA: TGTGCCATCAGTGAGATGACCTTAGGGGCTTCACCCCTCCACTTT.

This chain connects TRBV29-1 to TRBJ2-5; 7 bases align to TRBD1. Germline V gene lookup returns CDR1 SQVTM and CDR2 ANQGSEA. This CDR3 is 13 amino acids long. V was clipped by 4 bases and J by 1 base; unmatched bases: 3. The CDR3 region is CSVGQGFQETQYF. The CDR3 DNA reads TGCAGCGTTGGACAGGGTTTCCAAGAGACCCAGTACTTC.

CDR3 protein: CASSLGERSQPQHF. Here the CDR3 DNA reads TGTGCCAGCAGCTTAGGGGAGCGGAGCCAGCCCCAGCATTTT. J is TRBJ1-5 and V is TRBV7-9; unclear D gene. The germline V and J ends were trimmed by 1 base and 7 bases, with 11 bases remaining between them. The CDR3 runs 14 residues. The V gene's germline CDR1 is SEHNR and CDR2 FQNEAQ (reference sequence).

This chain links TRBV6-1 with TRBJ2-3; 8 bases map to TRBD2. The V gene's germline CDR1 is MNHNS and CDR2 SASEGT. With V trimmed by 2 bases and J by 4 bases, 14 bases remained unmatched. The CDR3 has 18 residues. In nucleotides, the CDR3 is TGTGCCAGCAGTGAACAGGCGGTGAGCGGGAGTACGGCAGATACGCAGTATTTT. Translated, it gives CASSEQAVSGSTADTQYF.

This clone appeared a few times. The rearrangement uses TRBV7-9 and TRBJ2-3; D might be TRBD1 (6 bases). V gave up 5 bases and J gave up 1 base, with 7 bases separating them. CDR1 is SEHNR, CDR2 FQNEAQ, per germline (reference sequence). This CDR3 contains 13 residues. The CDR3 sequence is CASSRQGTDTQYF. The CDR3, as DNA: TGTGCCAGCAGCCGACAGGGCACAGATACGCAGTATTTT.

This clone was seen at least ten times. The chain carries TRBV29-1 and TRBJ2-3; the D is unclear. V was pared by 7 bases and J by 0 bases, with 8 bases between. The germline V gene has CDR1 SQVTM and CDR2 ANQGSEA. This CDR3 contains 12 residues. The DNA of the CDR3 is TGCAGCGGGCAGTCTAGCACAGATACGCAGTATTTT. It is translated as CSGQSSTDTQYF.

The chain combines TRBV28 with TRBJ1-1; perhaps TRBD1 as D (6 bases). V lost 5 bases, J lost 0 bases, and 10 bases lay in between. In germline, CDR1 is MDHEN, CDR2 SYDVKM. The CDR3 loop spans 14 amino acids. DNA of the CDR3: TGTGCCAGCAGTATCGGGACAATGAACACTGAAGCTTTCTTT. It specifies CASSIGTMNTEAFF.